Below, one T cell receptor (beta chain) is given with its context. The antigen it binds to is not known. No per-base quality is available; no much larger clone lies one base away. This specimen belongs to a study of blood T cell repertoires in COVID-19 (TCRdb year 2020). With regard to the full study: Samples covering the acute and convalescent phases of COVID-19 were provided by collaborators in the United States, Italy and Spain. Subjects who had been exposed to COVID-19, were actively infected with it, or had recovered from it provided the deeply sampled blood TCRbeta repertoires that made up the dataset. The prospective study material was composed of cDNA or gDNA derived from T cells, B-cell-depleted T cells, or PBMCs. The repertoires were made available in a free public database intended to serve as a resource for research on the immune response to SARS-CoV-2. The sample metadata nearly always contained a de-identified subject ID, COVID-19 status, age in years and sex. The samples were drawn from two sources: the first 160 participants of the ongoing ImmuneRACE study, and fewer than 1,500 subjects contributed by 6 global collaborators. Where HLA class I and class II types were available, the types were taken from metadata supplied by the sample provider, not from assay-based typing.

TCRbeta CDR3 regions were amplified from genomic DNA by means of the immunoSEQ Assay, a bias-controlled multiplex PCR. The original pipeline was this. The number of nucleated cells in each sample was estimated from the amplification of reference gene primers within the assay. To quantify the absolute abundance of each unique TCRbeta CDR3 rearrangement, sequence reads were collapsed and filtered. For each sample, productive Simpson clonality was calculated by taking the square root of Simpson's diversity index across productive rearrangements. Drawn from immuneACCESS, this table holds only the in-frame rearrangements with V and J called that TCRdb kept. Clones are partly lost; checked studies trace under half to an unresolved V gene and leave the rest unexplained. V, J and clone size derive from that table, while D and trimming were established from the DNA sequence. For this sample there are 150,000 to 200,000 clones; approximately 87% appear just once. The top ten constitute about 12% of the sample.

The paper's findings and limits, for the study overall: The amount of clinical and demographic metadata varied by source and participant and was provided uncurated.

The CDR3 runs 18 residues from the cysteine to the phenylalanine. Left in the record is the CDR3 DNA by itself, 54 bases read in frame from the first base. The CDR1 and CDR2 encoded by the germline V gene (reference sequence) are LNHDA and SQIVND. Trimming removed 4 bases from V and 1 base from J; the gene matches leave 10 bases unexplained. In Seattle, one collaborating source enrolled patients while the infection was active and tracked those patients longitudinally over the course of disease. The collaborating institutions used their own protocols to collect whole blood in K2EDTA tubes. For TCRbeta analysis, collaborator samples were shipped as frozen whole blood, as isolated PBMCs, or as DNA extracted from either sample type.

Recombination linked TRBV19 to TRBJ2-1, with 10 bases in between that match TRBD2. Sequenced material: peripheral blood. The sequence derives from a woman aged 70-85 years with COVID-19, enrolled during active disease. The CDR3 protein is CASSTTSGVVSSYNEQFF. The DNA sequence is given as TGTGCCAGTAGTACCACTAGCGGGGTTGTCTCTTCCTACAATGAGCAGTTCTTC.